The source of this TCR beta chain is a study of radiation and T cells in renal cell carcinoma. The protocol was immunoSEQ multiplex PCR, while the TCRdb copy is restricted to in-frame clones and leaves out a portion. Altogether about 90,000 clones are present, roughly 82% being singletons, with the ten largest covering approximately 7.8%. Regarding this clone: Its matching antigen is unknown.

The study's findings and limits: From baseline, blood top tumor clonotypes peaked at 2 weeks post-radiation. Without pretreatment biopsies, baseline tumor clonotype presence was undetermined.

Time point specified: blood 4 weeks post-SBRT, at nephrectomy. The treatment: 15 Gy SBRT to primary tumor, nephrectomy 4 weeks later. Nephrectomy followed 15 Gy stereotactic body radiation by 4 weeks. Radiation-treated patients gave blood at baseline, week 2 and week 4. Trimming removed 2 bases at V and 8 bases at J, with 12 bases between. The CDR3 is made up of 14 amino acids. Germline loops: CDR1 MNHNY, CDR2 SVGAGI (reference sequence). The chain uses TRBV6-6 and TRBJ1-4; weak D call: TRBD1 (6 bases). This receptor was taken from a man between 60 and 75 years old with renal cell carcinoma. Sequenced here: blood, sampled from a patient whose treatment included radiotherapy and nephrectomy. This CDR3 reads CASSYATGREKLFF. CDR3 DNA sequence: TGTGCCAGCAGTTACGCAACAGGGCGGGAAAAACTGTTTTTT.